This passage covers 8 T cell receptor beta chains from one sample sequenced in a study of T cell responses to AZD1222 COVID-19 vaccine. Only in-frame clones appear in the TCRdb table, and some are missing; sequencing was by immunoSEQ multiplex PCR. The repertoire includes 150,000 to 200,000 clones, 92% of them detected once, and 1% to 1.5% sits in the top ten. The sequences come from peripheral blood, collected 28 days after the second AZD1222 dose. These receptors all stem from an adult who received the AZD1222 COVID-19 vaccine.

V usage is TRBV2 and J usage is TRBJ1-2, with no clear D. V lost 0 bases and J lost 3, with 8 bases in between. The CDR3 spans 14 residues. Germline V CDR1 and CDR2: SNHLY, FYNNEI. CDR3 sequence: CASSEAEGDYGYTF. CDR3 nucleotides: TGTGCCAGCAGTGAAGCGGAGGGAGACTATGGCTACACCTTC.

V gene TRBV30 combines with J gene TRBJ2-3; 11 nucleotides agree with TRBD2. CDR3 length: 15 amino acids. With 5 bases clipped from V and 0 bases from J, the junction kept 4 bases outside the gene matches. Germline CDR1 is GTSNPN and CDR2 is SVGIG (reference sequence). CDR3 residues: CAWAIAGGSTDTQYF. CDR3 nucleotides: TGTGCCTGGGCAATAGCGGGAGGGAGCACAGATACGCAGTATTTT.

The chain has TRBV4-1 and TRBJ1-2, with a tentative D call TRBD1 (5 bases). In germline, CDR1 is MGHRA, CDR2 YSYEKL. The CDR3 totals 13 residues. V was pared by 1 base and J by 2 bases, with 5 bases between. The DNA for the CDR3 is TGCGCCAGCAGCCAAGGACAGAACTATGGCTACACCTTC. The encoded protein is CASSQGQNYGYTF.

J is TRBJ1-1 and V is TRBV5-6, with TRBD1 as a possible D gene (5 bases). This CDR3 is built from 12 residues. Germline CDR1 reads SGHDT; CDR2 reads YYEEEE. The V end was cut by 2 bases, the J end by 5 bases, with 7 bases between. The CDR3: CASSFGGTEAFF. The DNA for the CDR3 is TGTGCCAGCAGCTTCGGGGGAACTGAAGCTTTCTTT.

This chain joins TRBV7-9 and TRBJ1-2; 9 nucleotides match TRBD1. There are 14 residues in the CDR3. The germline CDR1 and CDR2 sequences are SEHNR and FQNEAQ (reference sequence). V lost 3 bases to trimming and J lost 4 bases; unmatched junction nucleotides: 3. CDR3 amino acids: CASSFATGGYGYTF. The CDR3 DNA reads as TGTGCCAGCAGCTTTGCGACAGGGGGCTATGGCTACACCTTC.

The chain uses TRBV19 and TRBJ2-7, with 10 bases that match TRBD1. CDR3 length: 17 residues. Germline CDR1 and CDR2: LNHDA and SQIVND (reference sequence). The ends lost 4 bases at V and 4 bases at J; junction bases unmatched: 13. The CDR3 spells CASSTHRPGTGEYEQYF. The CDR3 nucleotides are TGTGCCAGTAGTACCCATCGCCCCGGGACAGGGGAATACGAGCAGTACTTC. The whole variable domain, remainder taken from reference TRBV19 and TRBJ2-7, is DGGITQSPKYLFRKEGQNVTLSCEQNLNHDAMYWYRQDPGQGLRLIYYSQIVNDFQKGDIAEGYSVSREKKESFPLTVTSAQKNPTAFYLCASSTHRPGTGEYEQYFGPGTRLTVT.

This CDR3 reads CAWSRRSGTGSVGYTF. The CDR3 nucleotides are TGTGCCTGGAGTCGACGTTCCGGGACAGGGAGCGTTGGCTACACCTTC. The chain combines TRBV30 with TRBJ1-2; 9 nucleotides line up with TRBD1. Germline V gives CDR1 GTSNPN, CDR2 SVGIG (reference sequence). The CDR3 is 16 amino acids. With 2 bases clipped from V and 7 bases from J, the junction kept 14 bases outside the gene matches. The entire variable domain, with the rest obtained from reference TRBV30 and TRBJ1-2, is as follows: SQTIHQWPATLVQPVGSPLSLECTVEGTSNPNLYWYRQAAGRGLQLLFYSVGIGQISSEVPQNLSASRPQDRQFILSSKKLLLSDSGFYLCAWSRRSGTGSVGYTFGSGTRLTVV.

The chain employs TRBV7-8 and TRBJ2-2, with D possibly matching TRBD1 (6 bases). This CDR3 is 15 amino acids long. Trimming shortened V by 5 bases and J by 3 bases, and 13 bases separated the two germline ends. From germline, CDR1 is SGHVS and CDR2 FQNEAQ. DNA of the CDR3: TGTGCCAGCAGCCCACGAGGGGGTTACACCGGGGAGCTGTTTTTT. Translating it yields CASSPRGGYTGELFF.